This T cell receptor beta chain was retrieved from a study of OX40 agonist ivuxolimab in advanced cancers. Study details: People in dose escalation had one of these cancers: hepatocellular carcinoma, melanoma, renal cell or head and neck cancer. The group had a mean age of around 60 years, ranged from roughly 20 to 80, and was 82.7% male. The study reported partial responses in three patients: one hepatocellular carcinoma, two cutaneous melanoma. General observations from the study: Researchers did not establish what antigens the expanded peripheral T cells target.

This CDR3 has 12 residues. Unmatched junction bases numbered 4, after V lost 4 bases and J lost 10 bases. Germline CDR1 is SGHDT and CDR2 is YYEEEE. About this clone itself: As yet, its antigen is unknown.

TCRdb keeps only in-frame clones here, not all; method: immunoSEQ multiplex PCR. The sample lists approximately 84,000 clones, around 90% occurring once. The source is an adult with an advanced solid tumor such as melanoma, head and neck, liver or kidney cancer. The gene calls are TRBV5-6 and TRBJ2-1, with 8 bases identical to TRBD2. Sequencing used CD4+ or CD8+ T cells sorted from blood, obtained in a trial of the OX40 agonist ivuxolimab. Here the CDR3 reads CASSLGLAEQFF. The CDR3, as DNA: TGTGCCAGCAGCCTAGGACTAGCAGAGCAGTTCTTC. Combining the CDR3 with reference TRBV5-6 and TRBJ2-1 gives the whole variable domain DAGVTQSPTHLIKTRGQQVTLRCSPKSGHDTVSWYQQALGQGPQFIFQYYEEEERQRGNFPDRFSGHQFPNYSSELNVNALLLGDSALYLCASSLGLAEQFFGPGTRLTVL.